The 5 T cell receptor beta chains reported below all come from one sample, sequenced in a study of cytomegalovirus exposure and HLA in healthy donors. Amplification used 60 Vbeta primers and 13 Jbeta primers. Measured with immunoSEQ multiplex PCR; TCRdb has only the in-frame clones, and not every one. The repertoire holds over 110,000 clones, with roughly 73% as singletons. Sequenced material: PBMCs. These receptors all come from a woman in her thirties or forties in good health and CMV-seronegative.

Comment on this clone: The same CDR3 also results from other DNA sequences found in this sample. The rearrangement links TRBV14 to TRBJ1-1; D gene uncertain. This CDR3 spans 13 amino acids. Germline V gives CDR1 SGHDN, CDR2 FVKESK. The V gene lost 0 bases and the J gene lost 1 base, with 3 bases spanning the gap. CDR3 sequence reads: CASSQDRNTEAFF. The CDR3 DNA sequence: TGTGCCAGCAGCCAAGATCGGAACACTGAAGCTTTCTTT.

This clone is labeled as medium-sized. The chain joins TRBV7-9 to TRBJ1-1; a possible D gene is TRBD1 (5 bases). V was clipped by 5 bases and J by 1 base, with 8 bases between them. The length of the CDR3 is 13 residues. Per germline, CDR1 SEHNR and CDR2 FQNEAQ (reference sequence). CDR3 sequence reads: CASSPGGNTEAFF. The CDR3 bases are TGTGCCAGCAGCCCCGGGGGGAACACTGAAGCTTTCTTT.

The V call is TRBV5-6, the J call TRBJ2-3, with D possibly being TRBD2 (6 bases). This CDR3 is built from 13 residues. CDR1 is SGHDT, CDR2 YYEEEE, per germline. Trimming cost V 0 bases and J 7 bases, with 9 bases left between them. DNA of the CDR3: TGTGCCAGCAGCTTGGGGGGGGTTTATACGCAGTATTTT. Its translation is CASSLGGVYTQYF.

The genes are TRBV4-2 and TRBJ2-1; tentative D call: TRBD1 (5 bases). The V end lost 10 bases, the J end lost 6 bases, and 16 bases lay between the germline ends. The CDR3 totals 13 residues. Germline-derived CDR1 and CDR2 are LGHNA and YNFKEQ. DNA of the CDR3: TGTGCCACCCGTGACAGCCCCATCAATGAGCAGTTCTTC. It translates to CATRDSPINEQFF.

The chain uses TRBV19 and TRBJ1-5; perhaps TRBD1 as D (5 bases). Trimming cost V 2 bases and J 5 bases, with 13 bases left between them. The CDR3 has 15 amino acids. In germline, CDR1 is LNHDA, CDR2 SQIVND (reference sequence). In nucleotides, the CDR3 is TGTGCCAGTAGTATATCGGGGGGGGGATATCAGCCCCAGCATTTT. Translated, it gives CASSISGGGYQPQHF. The whole variable domain, remainder taken from reference TRBV19 and TRBJ1-5, is DGGITQSPKYLFRKEGQNVTLSCEQNLNHDAMYWYRQDPGQGLRLIYYSQIVNDFQKGDIAEGYSVSREKKESFPLTVTSAQKNPTAFYLCASSISGGGYQPQHFGDGTRLSIL.